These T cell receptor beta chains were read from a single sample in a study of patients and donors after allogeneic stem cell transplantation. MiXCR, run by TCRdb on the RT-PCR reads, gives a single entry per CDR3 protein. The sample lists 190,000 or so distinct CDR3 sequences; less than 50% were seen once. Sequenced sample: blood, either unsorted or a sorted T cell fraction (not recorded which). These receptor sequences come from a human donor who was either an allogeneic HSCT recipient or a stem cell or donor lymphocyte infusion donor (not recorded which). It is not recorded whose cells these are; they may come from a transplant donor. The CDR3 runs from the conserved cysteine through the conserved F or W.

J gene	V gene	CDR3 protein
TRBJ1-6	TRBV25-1	CASTQGSAYNSPLHF
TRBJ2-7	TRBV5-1	CASSLGDRVSYEQYF
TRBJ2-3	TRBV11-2	CASSLGSGGVDTQYF
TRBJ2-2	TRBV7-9	CASSFPLVIDTGELFF
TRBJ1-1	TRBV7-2	CASSLVAWAQKARTEAFF
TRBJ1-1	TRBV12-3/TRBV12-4	CASSPGGRSRTEAFF
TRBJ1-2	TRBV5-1	CASSIGQGNGYTF
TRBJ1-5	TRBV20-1	CSALTGGSNQPQHF
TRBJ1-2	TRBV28	CASSLQSLYGYTF
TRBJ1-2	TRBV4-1	CASSQPRRSGIYGYTF
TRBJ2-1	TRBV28	CASSLDSAEDQFF
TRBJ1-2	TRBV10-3	CATREIYGYTF
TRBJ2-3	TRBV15	CATSRVTGGLVDTQYF
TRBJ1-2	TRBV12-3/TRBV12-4	CASSLKRVADGYTF
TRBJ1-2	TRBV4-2	CASSQGYEGGYTF
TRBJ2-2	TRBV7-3	CASSLRGGELFF
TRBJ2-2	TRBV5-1	CASSPASESTGELFF
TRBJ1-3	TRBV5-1	CASNQDGPGNTIYF
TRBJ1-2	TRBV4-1	CASSQGQGVGVGYGYTF
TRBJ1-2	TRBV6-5	CASSWGGGDGYTF
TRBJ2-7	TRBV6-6	CASSSTSGATGQYF
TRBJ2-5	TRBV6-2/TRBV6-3	CASRSGPRQETQYF
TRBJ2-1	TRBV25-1	CASSWRLAGLDEQFF
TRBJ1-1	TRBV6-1	CASSEADSTEAFF
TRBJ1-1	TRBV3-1	CASSEVRGGGWNTEAFF
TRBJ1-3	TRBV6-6	CASSSRFRSSGNTIYF
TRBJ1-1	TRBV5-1	CASSLRTGGLVTEAFF
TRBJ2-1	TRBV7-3	CASSLTPRGGGSYNEQFF
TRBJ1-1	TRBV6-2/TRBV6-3	CASSYYTEAFF
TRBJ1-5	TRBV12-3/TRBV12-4	CASSSDRGLGPPQHF
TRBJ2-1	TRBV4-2	CASSQVGLASDEQFF
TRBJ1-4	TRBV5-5	CASSLIDPREKLFF
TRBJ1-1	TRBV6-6	CASSYLTGGTEAFF
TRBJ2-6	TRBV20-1	CSADPLGHRSGANVLTF
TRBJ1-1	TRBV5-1	CASSLAGRRVNTEAFF